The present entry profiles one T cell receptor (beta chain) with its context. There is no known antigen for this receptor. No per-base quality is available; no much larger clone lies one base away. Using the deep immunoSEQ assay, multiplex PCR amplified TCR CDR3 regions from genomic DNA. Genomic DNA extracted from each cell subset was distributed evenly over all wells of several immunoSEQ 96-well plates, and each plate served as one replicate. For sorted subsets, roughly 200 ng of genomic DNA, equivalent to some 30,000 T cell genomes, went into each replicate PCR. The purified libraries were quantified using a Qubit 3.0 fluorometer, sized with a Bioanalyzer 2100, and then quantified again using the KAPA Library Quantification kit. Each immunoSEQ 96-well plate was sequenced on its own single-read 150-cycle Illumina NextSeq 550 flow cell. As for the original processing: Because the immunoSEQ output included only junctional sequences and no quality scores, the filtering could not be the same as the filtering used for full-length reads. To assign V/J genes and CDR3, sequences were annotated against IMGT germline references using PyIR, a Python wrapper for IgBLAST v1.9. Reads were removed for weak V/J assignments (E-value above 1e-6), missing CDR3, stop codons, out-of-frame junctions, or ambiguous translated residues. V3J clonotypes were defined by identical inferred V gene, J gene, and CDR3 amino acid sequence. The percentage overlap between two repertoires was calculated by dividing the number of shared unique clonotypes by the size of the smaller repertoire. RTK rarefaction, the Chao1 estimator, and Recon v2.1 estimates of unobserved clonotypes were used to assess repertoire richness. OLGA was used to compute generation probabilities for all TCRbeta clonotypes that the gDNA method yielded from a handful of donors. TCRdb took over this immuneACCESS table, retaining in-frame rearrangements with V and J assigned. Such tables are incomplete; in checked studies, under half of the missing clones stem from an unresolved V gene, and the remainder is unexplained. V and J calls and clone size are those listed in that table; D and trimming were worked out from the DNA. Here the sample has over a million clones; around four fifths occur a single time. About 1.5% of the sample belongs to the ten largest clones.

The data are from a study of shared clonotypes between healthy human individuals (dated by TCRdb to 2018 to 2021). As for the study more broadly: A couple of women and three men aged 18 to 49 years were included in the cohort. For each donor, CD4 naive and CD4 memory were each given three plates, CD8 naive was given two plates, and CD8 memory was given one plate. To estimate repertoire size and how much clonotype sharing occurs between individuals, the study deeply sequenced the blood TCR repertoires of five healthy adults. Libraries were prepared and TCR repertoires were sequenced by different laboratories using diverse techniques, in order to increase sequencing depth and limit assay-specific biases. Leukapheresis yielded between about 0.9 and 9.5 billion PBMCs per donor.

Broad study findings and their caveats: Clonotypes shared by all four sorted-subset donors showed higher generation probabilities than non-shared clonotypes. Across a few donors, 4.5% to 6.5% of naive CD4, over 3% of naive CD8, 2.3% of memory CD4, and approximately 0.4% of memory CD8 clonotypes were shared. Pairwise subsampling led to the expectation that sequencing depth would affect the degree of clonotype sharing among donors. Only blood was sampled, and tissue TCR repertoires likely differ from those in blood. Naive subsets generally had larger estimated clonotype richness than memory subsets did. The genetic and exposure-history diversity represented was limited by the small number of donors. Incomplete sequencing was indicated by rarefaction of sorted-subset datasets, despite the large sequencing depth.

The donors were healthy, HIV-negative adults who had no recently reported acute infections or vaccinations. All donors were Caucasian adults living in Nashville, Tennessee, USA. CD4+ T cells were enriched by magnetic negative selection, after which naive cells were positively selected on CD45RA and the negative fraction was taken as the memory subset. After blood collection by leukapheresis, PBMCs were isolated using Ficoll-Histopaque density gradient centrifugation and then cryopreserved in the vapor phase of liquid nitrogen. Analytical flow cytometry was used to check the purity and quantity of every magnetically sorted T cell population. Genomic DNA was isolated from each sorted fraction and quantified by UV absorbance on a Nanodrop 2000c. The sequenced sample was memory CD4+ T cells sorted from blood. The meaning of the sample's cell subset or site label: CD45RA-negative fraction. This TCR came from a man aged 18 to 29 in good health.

The CDR3 has the sequence CASSLTGVGYTF. The DNA sequence is as follows: TGTGCCAGCAGCCTGACAGGGGTTGGCTACACCTTC. The chain joins TRBV5-4 to TRBJ1-2, and 8 bases in between align with TRBD1. From its cysteine to its phenylalanine, the CDR3 spans 12 amino acids. Just CDR3 DNA is preserved here, 36 bases in frame from base 1. V is cut back by 4 bases and J by 7 bases, with 3 bases in the junction unmatched. CDR1 and CDR2 were assigned from the germline V gene (reference sequence) as SGHNT and YYREEE.